This TCR beta chain was observed in a study of control samples from healthy donors and cancer patients (dated by TCRdb to about 2020). For this clone: It lacks a known antigen. No much larger clone is present one base from it, and per-base qualities are unavailable.

Receptor libraries were prepared by the immunoSEQ multiplex PCR assay. Drawn from immuneACCESS, this table holds only the in-frame rearrangements with V and J called that TCRdb kept. Clones are partly lost; checked studies trace under half to an unresolved V gene and leave the rest unexplained. The sample records some 210,000 clones, roughly nine tenths of which are singletons. Together, the top ten hold 1.8% of the sample. This sequence originates from a man aged 25 to 45 in good health. The source material was blood.

The CDR3 sequence is CASSLIGLAGGRSSYNEQFF. Read as DNA, the sequence is TGTGCCAGCAGTTTAATAGGACTAGCGGGGGGAAGAAGCTCCTACAATGAGCAGTTCTTC. The V and J segments used are TRBV27 and TRBJ2-1; a stretch of 14 junction bases matches TRBD2. Its CDR3 holds 20 amino acids, cysteine through phenylalanine. The only DNA kept is the CDR3, 60 bases in frame from the first base. Clipping removes 2 bases from V and 0 bases from J, with 9 as the unmatched junction base count. Reading the germline V gene (reference sequence) gives CDR1 MNHEY and CDR2 SMNVEV.